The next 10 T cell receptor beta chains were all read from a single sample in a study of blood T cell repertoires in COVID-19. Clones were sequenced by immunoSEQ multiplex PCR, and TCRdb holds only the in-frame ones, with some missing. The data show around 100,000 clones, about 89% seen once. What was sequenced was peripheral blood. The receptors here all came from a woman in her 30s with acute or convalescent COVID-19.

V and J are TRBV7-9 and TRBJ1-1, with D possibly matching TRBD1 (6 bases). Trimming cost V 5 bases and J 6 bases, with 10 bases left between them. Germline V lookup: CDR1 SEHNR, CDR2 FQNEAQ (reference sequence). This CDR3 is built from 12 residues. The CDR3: CASSPDSPEAFF. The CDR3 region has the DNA TGTGCCAGCAGCCCGGACAGTCCTGAAGCTTTCTTT. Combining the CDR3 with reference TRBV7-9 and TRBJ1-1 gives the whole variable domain DTGVSQNPRHKITKRGQNVTFRCDPISEHNRLYWYRQTLGQGPEFLTYFQNEAQLEKSRLLSDRFSAERPKGSFSTLEIQRTEQGDSAMYLCASSPDSPEAFFGQGTRLTVV.

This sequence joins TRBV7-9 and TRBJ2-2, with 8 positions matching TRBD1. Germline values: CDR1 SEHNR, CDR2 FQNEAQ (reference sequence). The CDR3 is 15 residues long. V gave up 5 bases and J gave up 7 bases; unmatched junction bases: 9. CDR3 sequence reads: CASSPLQGAYGELFF. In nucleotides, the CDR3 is TGTGCCAGCAGCCCACTCCAGGGGGCATACGGGGAGCTGTTTTTT.

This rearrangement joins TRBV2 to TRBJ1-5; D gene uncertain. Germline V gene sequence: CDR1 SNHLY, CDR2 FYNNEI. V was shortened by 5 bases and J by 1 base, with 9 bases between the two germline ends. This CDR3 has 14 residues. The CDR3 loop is CASSRGESNQPQHF. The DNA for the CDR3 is TGTGCCAGCAGTCGTGGAGAAAGCAATCAGCCCCAGCATTTT.

CDR3 bases: TGTGCCAGTTGTCCGGGACAGGGGGTACGGCCCCAGCATTTT. It translates to CASCPGQGVRPQHF. This sequence joins TRBV19 and TRBJ1-5, with 11 positions matching TRBD1. V shed 8 bases and J 9 bases; nucleotides not matched to a gene: 9. Per the germline V gene, CDR1 is LNHDA and CDR2 is SQIVND (reference sequence). The CDR3 runs to 14 residues.

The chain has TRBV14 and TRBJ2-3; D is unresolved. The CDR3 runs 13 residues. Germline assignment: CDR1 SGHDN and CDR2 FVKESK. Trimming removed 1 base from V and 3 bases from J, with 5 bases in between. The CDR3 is CASSQVSTDTQYF. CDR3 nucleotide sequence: TGTGCCAGCAGCCAAGTATCGACAGATACGCAGTATTTT.

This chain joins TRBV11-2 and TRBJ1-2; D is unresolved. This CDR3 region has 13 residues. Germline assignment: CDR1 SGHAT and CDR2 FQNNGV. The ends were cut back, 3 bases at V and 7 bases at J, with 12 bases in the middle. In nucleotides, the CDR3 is TGTGCCAGCAGCTTGTTCAGAGGAGGTGGCTACACCTTC. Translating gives CASSLFRGGGYTF.

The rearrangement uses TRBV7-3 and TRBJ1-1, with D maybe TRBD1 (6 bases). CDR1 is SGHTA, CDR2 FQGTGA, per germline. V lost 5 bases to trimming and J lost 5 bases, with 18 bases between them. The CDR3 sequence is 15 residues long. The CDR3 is CASSPTGGRRTEAFF. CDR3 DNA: TGTGCCAGCAGCCCTACCGGGGGGCGGAGAACTGAAGCTTTCTTT.

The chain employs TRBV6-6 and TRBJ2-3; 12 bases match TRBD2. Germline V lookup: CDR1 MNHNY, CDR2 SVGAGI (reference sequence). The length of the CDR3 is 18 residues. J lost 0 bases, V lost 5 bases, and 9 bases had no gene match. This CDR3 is CASSQLRTSGESTDTQYF. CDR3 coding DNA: TGTGCCAGCAGTCAACTTCGGACTAGCGGGGAGAGCACAGATACGCAGTATTTT.

This chain's CDR3 is CASSLKVAGVVYF. The CDR3, as DNA: TGTGCCAGCAGCTTAAAGGTAGCGGGGGTGGTGTATTTT. The rearrangement uses TRBV7-2 and TRBJ2-3; the match to TRBD2 covers 9 bases. The CDR3 covers 13 residues. After removal of 2 bases from V and 14 bases from J, the junction contained 8 bases not matched to a gene. Looked up from germline, CDR1 is SGHTA and CDR2 is FQGNSA.

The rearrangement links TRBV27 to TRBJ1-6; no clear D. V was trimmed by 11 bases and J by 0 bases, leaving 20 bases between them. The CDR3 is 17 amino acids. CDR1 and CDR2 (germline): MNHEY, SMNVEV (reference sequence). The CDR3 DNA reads TGTGCCTCCTCCCTCAGAGGCCTTAGCTCCTATAATTCACCCCTCCACTTT. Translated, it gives CASSLRGLSSYNSPLHF.